What follows are 28 T cell receptor beta chains derived from one specimen sequenced in a study of OX40 agonist ivuxolimab in advanced cancers. The library was built by means of the immunoSEQ multiplex PCR assay. This immuneACCESS table, as held by TCRdb, lists in-frame sequences with V and J called but not all clones. Of the missing ones, under half trace to an unresolved V gene in checked studies; the others have no known cause. The sample includes about 60,000 clones, with over 80% observed a single time. Under 2.5% of the sample belongs to the ten largest clones. This specimen was CD4+ or CD8+ T cells sorted from blood, taken in a trial of the OX40 agonist ivuxolimab. Receptors were obtained from an adult with an advanced solid tumor such as melanoma, head and neck, liver or kidney cancer.

This chain uses TRBV18 with TRBJ1-5; tentative D call: TRBD1 (6 bases). Per the germline V gene, CDR1 is KGHSH and CDR2 is LQKENI. This CDR3 is 17 amino acids long. V lost 5 bases and J lost 0, with 17 bases in between. Written as DNA, the CDR3 is TGTGCCAGCTCAGCATCAGGGGACACTTATAGCAATCAGCCCCAGCATTTT. Encoded protein: CASSASGDTYSNQPQHF.

V and J are TRBV30 and TRBJ2-1; D might be TRBD2 (6 bases). The CDR3 runs 12 residues. Germline lookup yields CDR1 GTSNPN and CDR2 SVGIG (reference sequence). V was pared by 3 bases and J by 7 bases, with 10 bases between. The CDR3 DNA is TGTGCCTGGAGAGGGGCGGGGAATGAGCAGTTCTTC. Protein: CAWRGAGNEQFF.

The chain has TRBV27 and TRBJ2-3; TRBD2 is a possible D gene (6 bases). The CDR3 runs to 15 residues. Deletions cut 6 bases from V and 0 bases from J, with 13 bases between. Germline V gene sequence: CDR1 MNHEY, CDR2 SMNVEV (reference sequence). The CDR3 DNA sequence: TGTGCCAGCAGGCGACTAGAGGGTAGCACAGATACGCAGTATTTT. Translation gives CASRRLEGSTDTQYF.

This chain uses TRBV6-6 with TRBJ2-1; 10 nucleotides match TRBD1. The CDR3 is 14 residues long. V shed 6 bases and J 9 bases; nucleotides not matched to a gene: 8. Germline CDR1 MNHNY, CDR2 SVGAGI (reference sequence). The CDR3, as DNA: TGTGCCAGCAGCGGGACAGGGGAGATCAGTGAGCAGTTCTTC. Translated: CASSGTGEISEQFF.

The chain links TRBV28 to TRBJ2-1, with 11 bases identical to TRBD2. The CDR3 sequence is 16 residues long. CDR1 and CDR2 (germline): MDHEN, SYDVKM. With V trimmed by 6 bases and J by 9 bases, 13 bases remained unmatched. In DNA form, the CDR3 reads TGTGCCAGCAGAAGGGAACTAGCGGGAGCAGACGTTGAGCAGTTCTTC. It codes for CASRRELAGADVEQFF.

V and J are TRBV18 and TRBJ1-1, with 10 bases aligning to TRBD1. V trimming: 1 base; J trimming: 12 bases; junction bases outside the gene matches: 14. Germline values: CDR1 KGHSH, CDR2 LQKENI. The CDR3 has 16 residues. The CDR3 is CASSPRGQGISWATFF. Written as DNA, the CDR3 is TGTGCCAGCTCACCACGGGGACAGGGGATCTCCTGGGCGACTTTCTTT.

The chain is built from TRBV27 and TRBJ1-5; no firm D call. Trimming stripped 5 bases from V and 3 bases from J, with 5 bases between. Germline assignment: CDR1 MNHEY and CDR2 SMNVEV (reference sequence). The CDR3 extends over 12 amino acids. CDR3 sequence (DNA): TGTGCCAGCAGTCCAATCAATCAGCCCCAGCATTTT. It specifies CASSPINQPQHF.

The chain links TRBV6-5 to TRBJ1-6, with D possibly TRBD1 on 6 matching bases. Germline-derived CDR1 and CDR2 are MNHEY and SVGAGI. The CDR3 consists of 15 residues. Trimming removed 0 bases from V and 9 bases from J, with 12 bases in between. DNA for the CDR3: TGTGCCAGCAGTTACTCGAGCAGGGGTAGTTCACCCCTCCACTTT. Protein product: CASSYSSRGSSPLHF.

J is TRBJ2-7 and V is TRBV5-4; D possibly corresponds to TRBD2 (6 bases). CDR1 is SGHNT, CDR2 YYREEE, per germline (reference sequence). The CDR3 runs to 20 residues. V was trimmed by 4 bases and J by 1 base, leaving 30 bases between them. CDR3 amino acids: CASSPAAGTASSDSSYEQYF. The CDR3 DNA reads as TGTGCCAGCAGCCCCGCCGCGGGGACGGCCTCCTCAGATTCATCCTACGAGCAGTACTTC.

The V and J genes are TRBV28 and TRBJ1-4, with 9 bases fitting TRBD1. V was clipped by 10 bases and J by 3 bases; unmatched bases: 3. Germline-derived CDR1 and CDR2 are MDHEN and SYDVKM. The CDR3 runs to 13 residues. The CDR3 nucleotides are TGTGCCACCCGGGACAGGGCTAATGAAAAACTGTTTTTT. It encodes CATRDRANEKLFF.

The V gene is TRBV7-6, the J gene TRBJ2-7; TRBD1 is a possible D gene (5 bases). Germline lookup yields CDR1 SGHVS and CDR2 FNYEAQ. V was trimmed by 5 bases and J by 3 bases, leaving 17 bases between them. The CDR3 runs to 15 residues. CDR3 sequence: CASSPLGAQGYEQYF. DNA for the CDR3: TGTGCCAGCAGCCCACTCGGTGCCCAGGGCTACGAGCAGTACTTC.

V gene TRBV5-1 combines with J gene TRBJ2-3, with 9 bases aligning to TRBD2. The CDR3 has 14 amino acids. Germline CDR1 is SGHRS and CDR2 is YFSETQ. V gave up 7 bases and J gave up 3 bases; unmatched junction bases: 6. The CDR3 DNA sequence: TGCGCCAGCTTGGCGGGAGGGCCAACAGATACGCAGTATTTT. This sequence encodes CASLAGGPTDTQYF. Full variable domain (outside the CDR3, taken from reference TRBV5-1 and TRBJ2-3): KAGVTQTPRYLIKTRGQQVTLSCSPISGHRSVSWYQQTPGQGLQFLFEYFSETQRNKGNFPGRFSGRQFSNSRSEMNVSTLELGDSALYLCASLAGGPTDTQYFGPGTRLTVL.

The J gene is TRBJ2-7, the V gene TRBV27, with a possible D match to TRBD2 (5 bases). Germline V lookup: CDR1 MNHEY, CDR2 SMNVEV (reference sequence). The length of the CDR3 is 14 residues. The germline V and J ends were trimmed by 6 bases and 2 bases, with 14 bases remaining between them. The CDR3 spells CASSPREFTYEQYF. In DNA, the CDR3 is TGTGCCAGCAGCCCGAGGGAGTTTACCTACGAGCAGTACTTC.

This clone was seen only once. As DNA, the CDR3 is TGTGCCAGCAGTTTACGGGGCAGGGGAAAAAGACTATTCTCTGGAAACACCATATATTTT. Translating it yields CASSLRGRGKRLFSGNTIYF. The V gene is TRBV28, the J gene TRBJ1-3, with D possibly TRBD1 on 6 matching bases. V was trimmed by 2 bases and J by 0 bases, leaving 23 bases between them. The CDR3 length is 20 residues. Germline CDR1 reads MDHEN; CDR2 reads SYDVKM. Filled out from reference TRBV28 and TRBJ1-3, the complete variable domain reads DVKVTQSSRYLVKRTGEKVFLECVQDMDHENMFWYRQDPGLGLRLIYFSYDVKMKEKGDIPEGYSVSREKKERFSLILESASTNQTSMYLCASSLRGRGKRLFSGNTIYFGEGSWLTVV.

The rearrangement joins TRBV15 to TRBJ1-5; D remains ambiguous. The CDR3 covers 14 residues. Deletions cut 5 bases from V and 0 bases from J, with 8 bases between. The germline V gene has CDR1 LNHNV and CDR2 YYDKDF (reference sequence). Here the CDR3 DNA reads TGTGCCACCAGCGGGTCAGATAGCAATCAGCCCCAGCATTTT. Its protein product is CATSGSDSNQPQHF.

V gene TRBV7-3 combines with J gene TRBJ1-1; D call uncertain. CDR1 and CDR2 (germline): SGHTA, FQGTGA. V shed 5 bases and J shed 0 bases, with 7 bases lying between them. CDR3 length equals 13 residues. The CDR3 DNA sequence: TGTGCCAGCAGCGCCAGACTGAACACTGAAGCTTTCTTT. Translated: CASSARLNTEAFF. Based on the CDR3 plus reference TRBV7-3 and TRBJ1-1, the full variable domain is GAGVSQTPSNKVTEKGKYVELRCDPISGHTALYWYRQSLGQGPEFLIYFQGTGAADDSGLPNDRFFAVRPEGSVSTLKIQRTERGDSAVYLCASSARLNTEAFFGQGTRLTVV.

Here the CDR3 DNA reads TGTGCCAGCAGTCCCGCAGGGGGGCGGAACACTGAAGCTTTCTTT. This sequence encodes CASSPAGGRNTEAFF. The chain couples TRBV28 to TRBJ1-1; 7 bases match TRBD1. V was pared by 5 bases and J by 1 base, with 7 bases of the junction left unmatched. This CDR3 is 15 amino acids long. The germline CDR1 and CDR2 sequences are MDHEN and SYDVKM.

This clone was counted once. The chain combines TRBV20-1 with TRBJ1-1; D not resolved. CDR1 is DFQATT, CDR2 SNEGSKA, per germline (reference sequence). Deletions cut 1 base from V and 10 bases from J, with 10 bases between. The CDR3 totals 11 residues. CDR3 region: CSARATGRAFF. For the CDR3, the DNA is TGCAGTGCTAGAGCCACGGGTAGAGCTTTCTTT.

V usage is TRBV11-3 and J usage is TRBJ2-2, with no clear D. The V end lost 5 bases, the J end lost 2 bases, and 15 bases lay between the germline ends. CDR3 size: 16 residues. Looked up from germline, CDR1 is SGHNT and CDR2 is YENEEA. The CDR3 DNA reads TGTGCCAGCAGCCCTGGGGTAGGGTTTAACACCGGGGAGCTGTTTTTT. Residues: CASSPGVGFNTGELFF. The full variable domain, completed using reference TRBV11-3 and TRBJ2-2, is EAGVVQSPRYKIIEKKQPVAFWCNPISGHNTLYWYLQNLGQGPELLIRYENEEAVDDSQLPKDRFSAERLKGVDSTLKIQPAELGDSAVYLCASSPGVGFNTGELFFGEGSRLTVL.

This rearrangement joins TRBV7-9 to TRBJ2-1, with 9 bases fitting TRBD1. With 4 bases clipped from V and 7 bases from J, the junction kept 8 bases outside the gene matches. Germline CDR1 and CDR2: SEHNR and FQNEAQ (reference sequence). The CDR3 has 15 amino acids. CDR3 coding DNA: TGTGCCAGCAGCTCGTCCGGGACAGGGTCTAATGAGCAGTTCTTC. Translated: CASSSSGTGSNEQFF.

V gene TRBV7-9 combines with J gene TRBJ2-2; 10 nucleotides align to TRBD1. Germline CDR1 SEHNR, CDR2 FQNEAQ (reference sequence). V lost 4 bases to trimming and J lost 6 bases; unmatched junction nucleotides: 8. This CDR3 comprises 16 residues. The DNA for the CDR3 is TGTGCCAGCAGCTCCGGACAGGGGGATTTTCCCGGGGAGCTGTTTTTT. Translation: CASSSGQGDFPGELFF.

The CDR3 nucleotides read TGTGCCAGCAGCTTTGGTGTAGACAAAGAGTACTTC. Residues: CASSFGVDKEYF. V gene TRBV5-4 combines with J gene TRBJ2-4, with D unclear. This CDR3 has 12 amino acids. Trimming cost V 2 bases and J 14 bases, with 14 bases left between them. CDR1 SGHNT and CDR2 YYREEE come from the germline V gene (reference sequence).

The chain uses TRBV19 and TRBJ2-4; TRBD2 matches at 8 bases. The CDR3 sequence is 15 residues long. The germline V gene encodes CDR1 LNHDA and CDR2 SQIVND (reference sequence). The V segment lost 6 bases and the J segment 1 base; nucleotides outside the gene matches: 5. The CDR3, as DNA: TGTGCCAGTAGCATCCCGGGGGGGGCCAAAAACATTCAGTACTTC. Its protein product is CASSIPGGAKNIQYF.

The chain links TRBV5-1 to TRBJ2-2; TRBD1 matches 7 bases. V gave up 2 bases and J gave up 4 bases; unmatched junction bases: 2. CDR1 is SGHRS and CDR2 is YFSETQ in the germline V gene. CDR3 length: 14 amino acids. CDR3 DNA sequence: TGCGCCAGCAGCTTCGACAGGGCCACCGGGGAGCTGTTTTTT. Protein product: CASSFDRATGELFF.

This sequence joins TRBV28 and TRBJ1-2, with D unresolved. The V end lost 8 bases, the J end lost 7 bases, and 26 bases lay between the germline ends. The CDR3 has 16 amino acids. Germline CDR1 is MDHEN and CDR2 is SYDVKM. The CDR3 reads CASGGNRPGQAGGYTF. The CDR3, as DNA: TGTGCCAGCGGCGGAAACCGACCAGGCCAGGCAGGTGGCTACACCTTC.

This clone was picked up a small number of times. V gene TRBV5-3 combines with J gene TRBJ1-5, with a possible D match to TRBD1 (5 bases). TRBV5-3 counts as an open reading frame of uncertain function. The CDR3 covers 21 residues. V lost 4 bases and J lost 4, with 33 bases in between. CDR3 coding DNA: TGTGCCAGAAGCCTAATAGGCCCGGGGCTAACCGGGGACGGCGGGAATCAGCCCCAGCATTTT. This sequence encodes CARSLIGPGLTGDGGNQPQHF.

Details on this clone: The junction departs from germline at one end; a sequencing error may be responsible. For the CDR3, the DNA is TGTGCCAGTAGTATAGGCCGGACAGGGGACTACGGCTACACCTTC. It is translated as CASSIGRTGDYGYTF. This sequence joins TRBV19 and TRBJ1-2; 9 bases map to TRBD1. Germline values: CDR1 LNHDA, CDR2 SQIVND (reference sequence). The CDR3 loop spans 15 amino acids.

The chain has TRBV5-1 and TRBJ2-5; weak D call: TRBD1 (5 bases). The germline V and J ends were trimmed by 2 bases and 3 bases, with 14 bases remaining between them. Germline CDR1 is SGHRS and CDR2 is YFSETQ. The CDR3 spans 15 residues. CDR3 loop: CASSFPGPTEETQYF. The CDR3 bases are TGCGCCAGCAGCTTCCCAGGGCCGACGGAAGAGACCCAGTACTTC. Combining the CDR3 with reference TRBV5-1 and TRBJ2-5 gives the whole variable domain KAGVTQTPRYLIKTRGQQVTLSCSPISGHRSVSWYQQTPGQGLQFLFEYFSETQRNKGNFPGRFSGRQFSNSRSEMNVSTLELGDSALYLCASSFPGPTEETQYFGPGTRLLVL.